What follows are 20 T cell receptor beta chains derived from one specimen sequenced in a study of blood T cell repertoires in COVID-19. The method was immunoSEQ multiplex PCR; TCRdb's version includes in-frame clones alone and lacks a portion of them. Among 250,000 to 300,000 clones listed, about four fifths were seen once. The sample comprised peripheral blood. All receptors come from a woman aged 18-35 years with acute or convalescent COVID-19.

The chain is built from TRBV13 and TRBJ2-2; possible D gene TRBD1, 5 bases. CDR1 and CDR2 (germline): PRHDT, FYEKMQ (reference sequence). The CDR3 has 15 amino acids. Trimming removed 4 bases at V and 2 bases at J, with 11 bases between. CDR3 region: CASSSAQGNTGELFF. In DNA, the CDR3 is TGTGCCAGCAGCTCCGCCCAGGGTAACACCGGGGAGCTGTTTTTT.

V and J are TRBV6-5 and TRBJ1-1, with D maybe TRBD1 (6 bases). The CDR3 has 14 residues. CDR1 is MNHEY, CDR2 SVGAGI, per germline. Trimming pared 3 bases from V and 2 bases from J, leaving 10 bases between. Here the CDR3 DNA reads TGTGCCAGCAGTTATGGACAGCGAAACACTGAAGCTTTCTTT. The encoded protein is CASSYGQRNTEAFF.

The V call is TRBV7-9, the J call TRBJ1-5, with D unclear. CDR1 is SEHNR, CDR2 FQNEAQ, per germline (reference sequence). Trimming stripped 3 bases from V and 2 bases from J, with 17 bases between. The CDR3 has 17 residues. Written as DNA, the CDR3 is TGTGCCAGCAGCTTTTATTTAGCGTCCATTGGCAATCAGCCCCAGCATTTT. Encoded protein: CASSFYLASIGNQPQHF. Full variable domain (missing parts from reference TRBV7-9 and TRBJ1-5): DTGVSQNPRHKITKRGQNVTFRCDPISEHNRLYWYRQTLGQGPEFLTYFQNEAQLEKSRLLSDRFSAERPKGSFSTLEIQRTEQGDSAMYLCASSFYLASIGNQPQHFGDGTRLSIL.

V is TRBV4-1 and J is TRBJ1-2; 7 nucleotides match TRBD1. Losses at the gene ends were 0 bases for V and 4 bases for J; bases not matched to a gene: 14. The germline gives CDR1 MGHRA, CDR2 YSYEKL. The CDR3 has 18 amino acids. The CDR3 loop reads CASSQDFGPGQTVYGYTF. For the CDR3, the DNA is TGCGCCAGCAGCCAAGATTTCGGGCCGGGACAGACAGTCTATGGCTACACCTTC.

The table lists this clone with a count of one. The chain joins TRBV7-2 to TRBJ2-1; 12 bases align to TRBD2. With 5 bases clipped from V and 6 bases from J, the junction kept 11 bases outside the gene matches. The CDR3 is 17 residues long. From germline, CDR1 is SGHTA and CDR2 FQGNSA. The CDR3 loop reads CASSSRSGTSGSNEQFF. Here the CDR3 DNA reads TGTGCCAGCAGCAGCAGAAGTGGGACTAGCGGGTCCAATGAGCAGTTCTTC.

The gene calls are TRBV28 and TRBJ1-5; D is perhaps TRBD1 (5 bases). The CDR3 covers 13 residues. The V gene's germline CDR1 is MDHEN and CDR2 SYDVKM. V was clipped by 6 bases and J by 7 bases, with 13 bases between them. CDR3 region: CASSLLGGQPQHF. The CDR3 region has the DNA TGTGCCAGCAGCCTCCTGGGGGGGCAGCCCCAGCATTTT.

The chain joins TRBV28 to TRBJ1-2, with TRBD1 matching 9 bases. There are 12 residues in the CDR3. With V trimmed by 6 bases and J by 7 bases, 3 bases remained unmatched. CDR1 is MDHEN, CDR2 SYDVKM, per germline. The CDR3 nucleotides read TGTGCCAGCAGGGGGACAGGGCCTGGCTACACCTTC. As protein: CASRGTGPGYTF.

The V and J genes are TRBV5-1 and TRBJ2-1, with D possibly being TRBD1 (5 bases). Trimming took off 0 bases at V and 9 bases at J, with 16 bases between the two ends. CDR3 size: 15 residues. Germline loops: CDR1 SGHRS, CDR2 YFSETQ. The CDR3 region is CASSLVAGFVPEQFF. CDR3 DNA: TGCGCCAGCAGCTTGGTCGCAGGGTTCGTTCCTGAGCAGTTCTTC.

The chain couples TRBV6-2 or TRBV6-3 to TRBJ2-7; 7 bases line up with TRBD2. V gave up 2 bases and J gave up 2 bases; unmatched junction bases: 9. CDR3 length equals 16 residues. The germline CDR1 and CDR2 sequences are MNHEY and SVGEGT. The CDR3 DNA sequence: TGTGCCAGCAGTTACCCAAAGACTAGCCTCCCCTACGAGCAGTACTTC. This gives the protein CASSYPKTSLPYEQYF.

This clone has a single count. CDR3 in DNA: TGTGCCAGCAGCCCCCGGGGGAACCTATTGGTCTATGGCTACACCTTC. This translates into CASSPRGNLLVYGYTF. V is TRBV3-1 (or the pseudogene TRBV3-2) and J is TRBJ1-2; the D gene is possibly TRBD1 (5 bases). The CDR3 loop spans 16 amino acids. Per the germline V gene, CDR1 is LGHDT and CDR2 is YNNKEL (reference sequence). The V end lost 4 bases, the J end lost 4 bases, and 19 bases lay between the germline ends.

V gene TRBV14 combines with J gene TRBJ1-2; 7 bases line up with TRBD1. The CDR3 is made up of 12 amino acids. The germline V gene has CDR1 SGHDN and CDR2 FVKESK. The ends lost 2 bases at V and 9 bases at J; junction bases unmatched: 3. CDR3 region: CASSQTGVSYTF. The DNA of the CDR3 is TGTGCCAGCAGCCAAACAGGGGTGAGCTACACCTTC.

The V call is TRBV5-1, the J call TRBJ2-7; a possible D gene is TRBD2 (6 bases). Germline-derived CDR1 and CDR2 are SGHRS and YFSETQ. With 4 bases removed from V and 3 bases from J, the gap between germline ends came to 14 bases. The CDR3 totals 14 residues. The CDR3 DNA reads TGCGCCAGCAGCCGGGGACGGACTATCTACGAGCAGTACTTC. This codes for CASSRGRTIYEQYF.

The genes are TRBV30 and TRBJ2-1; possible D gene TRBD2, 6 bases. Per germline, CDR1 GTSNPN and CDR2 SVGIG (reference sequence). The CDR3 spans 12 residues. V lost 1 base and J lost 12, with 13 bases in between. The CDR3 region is CAWSGQAGRQFF. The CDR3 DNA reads TGTGCCTGGAGTGGACAAGCCGGGAGGCAGTTCTTC.

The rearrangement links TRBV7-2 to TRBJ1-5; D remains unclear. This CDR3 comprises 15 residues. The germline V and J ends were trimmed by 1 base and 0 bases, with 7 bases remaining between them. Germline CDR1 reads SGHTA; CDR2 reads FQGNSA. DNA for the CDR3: TGTGCCAGCAGCTTAGGCGGCTATAGCAATCAGCCCCAGCATTTT. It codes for CASSLGGYSNQPQHF.

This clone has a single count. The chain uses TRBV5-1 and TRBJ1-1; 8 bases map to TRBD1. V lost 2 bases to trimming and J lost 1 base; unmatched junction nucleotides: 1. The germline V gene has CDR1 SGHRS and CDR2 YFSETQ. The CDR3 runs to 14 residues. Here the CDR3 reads CASSFQGANTEAFF. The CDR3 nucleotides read TGCGCCAGCAGCTTTCAGGGGGCGAACACTGAAGCTTTCTTT.

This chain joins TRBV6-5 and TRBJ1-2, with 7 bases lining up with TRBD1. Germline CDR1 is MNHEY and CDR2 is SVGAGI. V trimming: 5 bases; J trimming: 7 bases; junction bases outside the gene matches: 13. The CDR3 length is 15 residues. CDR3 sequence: CASSRQGKPVGGYTF. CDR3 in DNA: TGTGCCAGCAGTCGACAGGGTAAGCCGGTTGGTGGCTACACCTTC.

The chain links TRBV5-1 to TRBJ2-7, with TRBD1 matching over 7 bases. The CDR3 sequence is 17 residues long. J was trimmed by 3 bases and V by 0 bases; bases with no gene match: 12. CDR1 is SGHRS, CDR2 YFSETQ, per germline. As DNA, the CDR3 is TGCGCCAGCAGCTTGGCCTTAGGGGGCTATACCCTCTACGAGCAGTACTTC. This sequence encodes CASSLALGGYTLYEQYF.

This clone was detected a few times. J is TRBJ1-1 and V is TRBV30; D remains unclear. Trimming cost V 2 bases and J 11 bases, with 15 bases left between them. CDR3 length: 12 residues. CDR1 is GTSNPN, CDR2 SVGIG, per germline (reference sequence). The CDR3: CAWSLVHSGAFF. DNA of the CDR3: TGTGCCTGGAGTTTAGTACATTCCGGGGCTTTCTTT.

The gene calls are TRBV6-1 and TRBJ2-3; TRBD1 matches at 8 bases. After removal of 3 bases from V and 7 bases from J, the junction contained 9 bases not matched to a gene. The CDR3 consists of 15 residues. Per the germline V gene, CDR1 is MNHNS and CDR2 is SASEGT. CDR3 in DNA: TGTGCCAGCAGTGACCCCAGGACAGGGATAAATACGCAGTATTTT. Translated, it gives CASSDPRTGINTQYF.

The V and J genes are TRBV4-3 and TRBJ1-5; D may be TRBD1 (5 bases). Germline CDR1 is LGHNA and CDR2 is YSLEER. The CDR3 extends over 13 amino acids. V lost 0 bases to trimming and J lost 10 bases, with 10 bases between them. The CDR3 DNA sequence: TGCGCCAGCAGCCAAGATAGGCGGGACCCCCAGCATTTT. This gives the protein CASSQDRRDPQHF.